This entry lists 2 T cell receptor beta chains sequenced from one sample in a study of OX40 agonist ivuxolimab in advanced cancers. The library was built by means of the immunoSEQ multiplex PCR assay. TCRdb provides this immuneACCESS table in a form limited to in-frame rearrangements. Some clones are lacking; in checked studies, under half of them reflect an unresolved V gene, and why the rest are absent is not known. In this sample the table shows around 100,000 clones, approximately 90% of which occur a single time. The ten largest clones represent approximately 0.58% of the sample. The sequenced sample was CD4+ or CD8+ T cells sorted from blood, obtained in a trial of the OX40 agonist ivuxolimab. The receptor set was obtained from an adult with an advanced solid tumor such as melanoma, head and neck, liver or kidney cancer.

V usage is TRBV6-5 and J usage is TRBJ1-1; TRBD1 is a possible D gene (6 bases). V was shortened by 6 bases and J by 8 bases, with 16 bases between the two germline ends. The CDR3 is made up of 13 amino acids. CDR1 is MNHEY and CDR2 is SVGAGI in the germline V gene. CDR3 nucleotides: TGTGCCAGCAGCTCGTGGGTCGGGACAGAAGCTTTCTTT. Translation gives CASSSWVGTEAFF.

In this sample, this clone turned up once. The chain has TRBV6-5 and TRBJ2-7, with D perhaps given as TRBD1 or TRBD2 (5 bases each). Trimming pared 8 bases from V and 1 base from J, leaving 15 bases between. Germline assignment: CDR1 MNHEY and CDR2 SVGAGI. The CDR3 sequence is 14 residues long. The CDR3 region is CASGQGGRSYEQYF. Here the CDR3 DNA reads TGTGCCAGCGGACAAGGAGGCAGATCCTACGAGCAGTACTTC.